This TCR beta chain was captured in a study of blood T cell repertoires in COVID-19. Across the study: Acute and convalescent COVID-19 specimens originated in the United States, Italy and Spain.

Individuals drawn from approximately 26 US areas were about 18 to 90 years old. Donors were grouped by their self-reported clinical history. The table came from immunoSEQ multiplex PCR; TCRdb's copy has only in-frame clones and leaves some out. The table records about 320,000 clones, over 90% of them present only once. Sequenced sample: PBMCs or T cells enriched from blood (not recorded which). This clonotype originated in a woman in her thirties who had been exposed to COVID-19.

The CDR3 DNA reads as TGCGCCAGCAGCCGTCGACTAGATGGCGAGACCCAGTACTTC. Protein sequence: CASSRRLDGETQYF. The chain links TRBV5-1 to TRBJ2-5, with TRBD2 as a possible D gene (6 bases). The germline V and J ends were trimmed by 4 bases and 5 bases, with 15 bases remaining between them. Germline CDR1 SGHRS, CDR2 YFSETQ. The CDR3 sequence is 14 residues long.